One and the same sample provided the 29 T cell receptor beta chains below, sequenced in a study of blood T cell repertoires in COVID-19. Here immunoSEQ multiplex PCR was the method, and the copy in TCRdb shows in-frame clones only, minus some. This sample has about 200,000 clones, with roughly 91% found just once. Sequenced sample: peripheral blood. The receptor set was obtained from a man aged 40-49 years with active or convalescent COVID-19.

The chain links TRBV2 to TRBJ2-1; D is unresolved. The CDR3 is 14 amino acids. Between the trimmed V and J ends, which lost 8 bases and 0 bases, there was a span of 11 bases. Germline V gene sequence: CDR1 SNHLY, CDR2 FYNNEI. The CDR3 nucleotides are TGTGCCAGCGGCGGCATGCTCTCCTACAATGAGCAGTTCTTC. Translation: CASGGMLSYNEQFF. The variable domain in full, with the rest retrieved from reference TRBV2 and TRBJ2-1, is EPEVTQTPSHQVTQMGQEVILRCVPISNHLYFYWYRQILGQKVEFLVSFYNNEISEKSEIFDDQFSVERPDGSNFTLKIRSTKLEDSAMYFCASGGMLSYNEQFFGPGTRLTVL.

The chain combines TRBV28 with TRBJ1-3; no firm D call. V shed 6 bases and J shed 0 bases, with 6 bases lying between them. CDR1 is MDHEN, CDR2 SYDVKM, per germline. This CDR3 has 13 residues. CDR3 DNA sequence: TGTGCCAGCAGACAGCTCTCTGGAAACACCATATATTTT. Translated, it gives CASRQLSGNTIYF. Together with reference TRBV28 and TRBJ1-3, the CDR3 gives the full variable domain: DVKVTQSSRYLVKRTGEKVFLECVQDMDHENMFWYRQDPGLGLRLIYFSYDVKMKEKGDIPEGYSVSREKKERFSLILESASTNQTSMYLCASRQLSGNTIYFGEGSWLTVV.

V usage is TRBV18 and J usage is TRBJ2-3, with a weak D call TRBD2 (5 bases). This CDR3 region has 13 residues. In germline, CDR1 is KGHSH, CDR2 LQKENI. The V gene lost 5 bases and the J gene lost 0 bases, with 6 bases spanning the gap. The CDR3 nucleotides read TGTGCCAGCTCAAGGACTAGCACAGATACGCAGTATTTT. It yields the protein CASSRTSTDTQYF.

This clone showed up just a few times. This CDR3 is also generated by other DNA sequences in the sample. CDR3 amino acids: CASSYWQGADQPQHF. CDR3 nucleotides: TGTGCCAGCAGTTACTGGCAGGGGGCCGATCAGCCCCAGCATTTT. The gene calls are TRBV6-2 or TRBV6-3 and TRBJ1-5; 8 positions agree with TRBD1. Trimming removed 1 base from V and 5 bases from J; junction bases left unmatched: 4. CDR1 and CDR2 from the germline V gene are MNHEY and SVGEGT. The CDR3 runs to 15 residues.

V gene TRBV7-6 combines with J gene TRBJ1-6, with D maybe TRBD1 (5 bases). The CDR3 consists of 15 residues. V was cut by 5 bases and J by 7 bases, with 15 bases left in between. Germline V gene sequence: CDR1 SGHVS, CDR2 FNYEAQ. The CDR3 spells CASSEAGGGNSPLHF. The CDR3, as DNA: TGTGCCAGCAGCGAGGCGGGGGGAGGGAATTCACCCCTCCACTTT.

The chain joins TRBV5-6 to TRBJ1-2; 12 bases match TRBD1. Losses at the gene ends were 2 bases for V and 3 bases for J; bases not matched to a gene: 5. Germline V gives CDR1 SGHDT, CDR2 YYEEEE. This CDR3 comprises 16 residues. Written as DNA, the CDR3 is TGTGCCAGCAGCTTTGGGACAGGGGGCGCGGACTATGGCTACACCTTC. Translation gives CASSFGTGGADYGYTF. The entire variable domain, with the rest obtained from reference TRBV5-6 and TRBJ1-2, is as follows: DAGVTQSPTHLIKTRGQQVTLRCSPKSGHDTVSWYQQALGQGPQFIFQYYEEEERQRGNFPDRFSGHQFPNYSSELNVNALLLGDSALYLCASSFGTGGADYGYTFGSGTRLTVV.

About this clone: Other DNA sequences in the sample encode the same CDR3. The V call is TRBV7-9, the J call TRBJ1-6, with 7 nucleotides matching TRBD1. In germline, CDR1 is SEHNR, CDR2 FQNEAQ (reference sequence). The CDR3 spans 15 residues. Trimming at V came to 4 bases and at J to 6 bases, leaving 6 bases not matched to a gene. The CDR3 nucleotides are TGTGCCAGCAGCTCTAGGACAGGAGGTAATTCACCCCTCCACTTT. Translation: CASSSRTGGNSPLHF.

This chain joins TRBV9 and TRBJ1-2, with a weak D call TRBD1 (5 bases). Between the trimmed V and J ends, which lost 0 bases and 5 bases, there was a span of 17 bases. Germline V CDR1 and CDR2: SGDLS, YYNGEE. This CDR3 contains 16 residues. CDR3 nucleotides: TGTGCCAGCAGCGTAGCCGTTTCGAGGGGACTGTATGGCTACACCTTC. Protein: CASSVAVSRGLYGYTF.

V and J are TRBV2 and TRBJ1-2; D gene uncertain. There are 13 residues in the CDR3. From germline, CDR1 is SNHLY and CDR2 FYNNEI. Trimming left V 6 bases short and J 4 bases short, with 12 bases between. DNA for the CDR3: TGTGCCAGCAGGCTATCGGTGGTCTATGGCTACACCTTC. It encodes CASRLSVVYGYTF.

The rearrangement joins TRBV19 to TRBJ2-7; TRBD2 agrees at 10 bases. This CDR3 contains 18 residues. V trimming: 3 bases; J trimming: 4 bases; junction bases outside the gene matches: 15. Looked up from germline, CDR1 is LNHDA and CDR2 is SQIVND (reference sequence). As DNA, the CDR3 is TGTGCCAGTAGTATTATAGCGGGGGGAAGAGGGATCACTTACGAGCAGTACTTC. It translates to CASSIIAGGRGITYEQYF.

The chain uses TRBV5-1 and TRBJ1-1; 9 nucleotides line up with TRBD1. The ends lost 5 bases at V and 4 bases at J; junction bases unmatched: 6. The CDR3 extends over 14 amino acids. Germline V gene data show CDR1 as SGHRS and CDR2 as YFSETQ. The CDR3 DNA sequence: TGCGCCAGCAGTCGGACAGGGGAAGGCACTGAAGCTTTCTTT. Its translation is CASSRTGEGTEAFF.

About this clone: The junction departs from germline at one end; a sequencing error may be responsible. This chain links TRBV6-1 with TRBJ1-1; 7 nucleotides line up with TRBD1. The CDR3 contains 14 residues. The V gene's germline CDR1 is MNHNS and CDR2 SASEGT. In nucleotides, the CDR3 is TGTGCCAGCAGGGAAGGGGGCTCCAACACTGAAGCTTTCTTT. Translating gives CASREGGSNTEAFF.

This clone turned up a few times. The chain carries TRBV25-1 and TRBJ1-3; 7 bases align to TRBD1. In germline, CDR1 is MGHDK, CDR2 SYGVNS. The CDR3 sequence is 16 residues long. Germline trimming cut 5 bases from V and 6 bases from J; bases unmatched to any gene: 13. Here the CDR3 reads CASSPSDRVPQNTIYF. CDR3 sequence (DNA): TGTGCCAGCAGTCCCTCAGACAGGGTGCCCCAAAACACCATATATTTT.

The rearrangement uses TRBV3-1 (or the pseudogene TRBV3-2) and TRBJ2-7, with a weak D call TRBD1 (6 bases). The CDR3 is 15 amino acids. V gave up 4 bases and J gave up 1 base, with 14 bases separating them. The V gene's germline CDR1 is LGHDT and CDR2 YNNKEL (reference sequence). In DNA form, the CDR3 reads TGTGCCAGCAGCCCAGAGTGGGGGCCTTCCTACGAGCAGTACTTC. The encoded protein is CASSPEWGPSYEQYF.

This clone was seen a single time. The CDR3 DNA follows: TGTGCCTGGGGGACAGTGCTCAATCAGCCCCAGCATTTT. This gives the protein CAWGTVLNQPQHF. The chain joins TRBV30 to TRBJ1-5, with 7 bases matching TRBD1. Trimming at V came to 5 bases and at J to 3 bases, leaving 4 bases not matched to a gene. Per the germline V gene, CDR1 is GTSNPN and CDR2 is SVGIG (reference sequence). The CDR3 has 13 amino acids.

This chain links TRBV24-1 with TRBJ1-2; TRBD1 matches 8 bases. CDR3 size: 14 residues. V lost 4 bases to trimming and J lost 6 bases; unmatched junction nucleotides: 6. The V gene's germline CDR1 is KGHDR and CDR2 SFDVKD. The DNA for the CDR3 is TGTGCCACCAGTGACCAGACAGGGGCGGATGGCTACACCTTC. Amino acids: CATSDQTGADGYTF.

The rearrangement joins TRBV5-6 to TRBJ2-3, with D unresolved. Per germline, CDR1 SGHDT and CDR2 YYEEEE. The CDR3 loop spans 11 amino acids. The V gene lost 4 bases and the J gene lost 4 bases, with 4 bases spanning the gap. The DNA of the CDR3 is TGTGCCAGCAGCCGTTCAGATACGCAGTATTTT. Amino acids: CASSRSDTQYF.

This clone was found once. Written as DNA, the CDR3 is TGTGCCAGCTCACCCCTACGGGCGAGGGCTAACTATGGCTACACCTTC. Translating it yields CASSPLRARANYGYTF. V is TRBV18 and J is TRBJ1-2, with unresolved D. The CDR3 has 16 residues. Trimming took off 3 bases at V and 0 bases at J, with 14 bases between the two ends. Looked up from germline, CDR1 is KGHSH and CDR2 is LQKENI.

The J gene is TRBJ1-5, the V gene TRBV6-5, with a possible D match to TRBD1 (5 bases). The V end was cut by 6 bases, the J end by 4 bases, with 13 bases between. Per the germline V gene, CDR1 is MNHEY and CDR2 is SVGAGI. This CDR3 contains 14 residues. The DNA for the CDR3 is TGTGCCAGCAGCCCCCGGGGGGATAATCAGCCCCAGCATTTT. Encoded protein: CASSPRGDNQPQHF.

The chain has TRBV6-5 and TRBJ2-2; D not resolved. The CDR3 length is 15 residues. Germline assignment: CDR1 MNHEY and CDR2 SVGAGI. The V and J ends lost 6 bases and 0 bases respectively, with 11 bases between them. This chain's CDR3 is CASSLRIPNTGELFF. The CDR3 DNA is TGTGCCAGCAGCCTCAGGATTCCGAACACCGGGGAGCTGTTTTTT.

This sequence joins TRBV7-8 and TRBJ1-1, with D maybe TRBD1 (5 bases). This CDR3 is built from 13 residues. The V and J ends lost 6 bases and 3 bases respectively, with 11 bases between them. Germline assignment: CDR1 SGHVS and CDR2 FQNEAQ. CDR3 nucleotides: TGTGCCAGCAGTGGGACTTGGGACACTGAAGCTTTCTTT. Translated: CASSGTWDTEAFF.

This clone counts as large. V gene TRBV4-3 combines with J gene TRBJ2-3; no clear D gene. The CDR3 has 13 amino acids. The V gene lost 4 bases and the J gene lost 0 bases, with 5 bases spanning the gap. CDR1 is LGHNA, CDR2 YSLEER, per germline. CDR3 nucleotide sequence: TGCGCCAGCAGCCGAGGTAGCACAGATACGCAGTATTTT. It specifies CASSRGSTDTQYF.

CDR3 protein: CAWTQGSGNTIYF. CDR3 in DNA: TGTGCCTGGACCCAGGGTTCTGGAAACACCATATATTTT. The chain is built from TRBV30 and TRBJ1-3, with a weak D call TRBD1 (5 bases). Germline V gene lookup returns CDR1 GTSNPN and CDR2 SVGIG (reference sequence). Deletions cut 4 bases from V and 1 base from J, with 8 bases between. The CDR3 is 13 residues long.

The V and J genes are TRBV28 and TRBJ2-7; the match to TRBD1 covers 8 bases. The trim removed 5 bases at V and 0 bases at J, leaving 6 bases unmatched. The germline gives CDR1 MDHEN, CDR2 SYDVKM. CDR3 length: 15 residues. The CDR3 spells CASSRTTGGSYEQYF. The CDR3 DNA follows: TGTGCCAGCAGTCGCACCACAGGGGGCTCCTACGAGCAGTACTTC.

J is TRBJ1-1 and V is TRBV30, with TRBD1 matching 9 bases. The CDR3 extends over 13 amino acids. Trimming at V came to 5 bases and at J to 6 bases, leaving 7 bases not matched to a gene. Germline assignment: CDR1 GTSNPN and CDR2 SVGIG (reference sequence). The CDR3 coding sequence is TGTGCCTGGGGAGACAGGGGGGAAGCTGAAGCTTTCTTT. It specifies CAWGDRGEAEAFF.

The rearrangement uses TRBV3-1 (or the pseudogene TRBV3-2) and TRBJ1-3; D possibly corresponds to TRBD1 (5 bases). CDR3 length: 13 residues. The V gene lost 4 bases and the J gene lost 4 bases, with 8 bases spanning the gap. Germline V gives CDR1 LGHDT, CDR2 YNNKEL (reference sequence). In nucleotides, the CDR3 is TGTGCCAGCAGCCGAGACAGAGGAAACACCATATATTTT. Its translation: CASSRDRGNTIYF.

This rearrangement joins TRBV5-1 to TRBJ2-5; D remains ambiguous. Trimming removed 4 bases from V and 0 bases from J, with 10 bases in between. This CDR3 contains 14 residues. Germline assignment: CDR1 SGHRS and CDR2 YFSETQ. This CDR3 is CASSPQYNQETQYF. In DNA form, the CDR3 reads TGCGCCAGCAGCCCCCAGTATAACCAAGAGACCCAGTACTTC. Full variable domain (rest looked up from reference TRBV5-1 and TRBJ2-5): KAGVTQTPRYLIKTRGQQVTLSCSPISGHRSVSWYQQTPGQGLQFLFEYFSETQRNKGNFPGRFSGRQFSNSRSEMNVSTLELGDSALYLCASSPQYNQETQYFGPGTRLLVL.

CDR3 sequence reads: CASSYSGVGDNYGYTF. In DNA form, the CDR3 reads TGTGCCAGCAGTTACTCTGGGGTAGGGGATAACTATGGCTACACCTTC. The chain employs TRBV6-5 and TRBJ1-2, with a possible D match to TRBD1 (5 bases). Germline-derived CDR1 and CDR2 are MNHEY and SVGAGI. The CDR3 is 16 residues long. V lost 0 bases to trimming and J lost 1 base, with 12 bases between them.

This sequence joins TRBV29-1 and TRBJ2-3; unclear D gene. The germline V gene encodes CDR1 SQVTM and CDR2 ANQGSEA. This CDR3 region has 12 residues. Trimming took off 4 bases at V and 4 bases at J, with 9 bases between the two ends. The CDR3 sequence is CSVAGQADTQYF. CDR3 bases: TGCAGCGTTGCTGGCCAAGCAGATACGCAGTATTTT.